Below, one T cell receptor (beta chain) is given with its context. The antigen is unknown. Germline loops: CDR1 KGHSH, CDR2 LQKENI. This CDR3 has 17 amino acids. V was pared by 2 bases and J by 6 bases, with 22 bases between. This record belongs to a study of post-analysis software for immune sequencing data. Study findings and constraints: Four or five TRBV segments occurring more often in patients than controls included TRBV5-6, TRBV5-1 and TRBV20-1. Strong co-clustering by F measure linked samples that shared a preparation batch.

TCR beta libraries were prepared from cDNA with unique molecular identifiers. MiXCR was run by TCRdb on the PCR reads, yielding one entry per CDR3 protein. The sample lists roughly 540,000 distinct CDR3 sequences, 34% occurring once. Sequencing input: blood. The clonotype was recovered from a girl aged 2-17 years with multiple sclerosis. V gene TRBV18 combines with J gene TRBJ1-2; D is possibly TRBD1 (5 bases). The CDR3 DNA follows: TGTGCCAGCTCACCAGCGGAGCGGACAATGAAGGATGATGGCTACACCTTC. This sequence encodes CASSPAERTMKDDGYTF.